This T cell receptor (beta chain) was recovered during a study of T cells expressing NK-cell markers. Study-wide findings and caveats: For 5 to 7 donors, the dominant NKG2C+ clonotypes made up about 1.0-7.0% of their CD8+ T cells.

The CDR3 contains 13 residues. To note about this clonotype: Antigen unknown.

Following a re-call of the 5' RACE reads, TCRdb has one entry per CDR3 protein and lacks DNA. Recorded here are some 390,000 distinct CDR3 sequences; the top ten clones represent around 10%. The sequence was collected from a woman aged 45-65 years in good health. The rearrangement joins TRBV12-3 or TRBV12-4 to TRBJ1-1. The sample consisted of blood T cells: a sorted CD56 or NKG2C T cell subset, CD4+ or CD8+ T cells, or bulk PBMC T cells (not recorded which). This CDR3 reads CASRRGGNTEAFF.